This TCR beta chain was sequenced during a study of blood T cell repertoires in COVID-19 (TCRdb year 2020). Concerning the study at large: The collaborator samples originated in the United States, Italy and Spain and spanned the acute and convalescent phases of COVID-19. The prospective study material was composed of cDNA or gDNA derived from T cells, B-cell-depleted T cells, or PBMCs. The dataset comprised deeply sampled blood TCRbeta repertoires from subjects exposed to, actively infected with, or recovered from COVID-19. The repertoires were made available in a free public database intended to serve as a resource for research on the immune response to SARS-CoV-2. Samples were obtained from the ongoing ImmuneRACE study (first 160 participants) and from some 1,200 subjects provided by 6 global collaborators. Nearly every sample came with metadata listing a de-identified subject ID, COVID-19 status, age in years and sex. HLA class I and class II types, where available, came from metadata supplied by the sample provider rather than from assay-based typing.

The immunoSEQ Assay, a bias-controlled multiplex PCR, was used to amplify TCRbeta CDR3 regions from genomic DNA. In the original analysis: Nucleated cell counts per sample were estimated from amplification of reference gene primers within the assay. Sequence reads were collapsed and filtered to measure the absolute abundance of every unique TCRbeta CDR3 rearrangement. For each sample, productive Simpson clonality was calculated as the square root of Simpson's diversity index across productive rearrangements. TCRdb took this table from immuneACCESS and kept in-frame rearrangements with V and J called. Such tables lack part of the clones; where checked against another copy, unresolved V genes explain under half of the gap, and the rest is unexplained. That table supplies the V and J calls and clone size; D and trimming were determined from the DNA. The sample has roughly 300,000 clones on record, approximately 85% of them singletons. Less than 15% of the sample is taken by the ten largest.

About this clone: There is no known antigen for this receptor. Qualities for individual bases were not recorded, and no much larger clone is one base off.

Study-wide findings and limitations: How much clinical and demographic metadata was included differed by source and by participant, and the metadata was provided uncurated.

The collaborating institutions used their own protocols to collect whole blood in K2EDTA tubes. For TCRbeta analysis, collaborators shipped samples as frozen whole blood, isolated PBMCs, or DNA extracted from either of those sample types. CDR1 and CDR2 (MDHEN, SYDVKM) derive from the germline V gene. Reading from cysteine to phenylalanine, the CDR3 counts 13 amino acids. Only the CDR3 DNA stays, 39 bases, in frame from base 1. V is cut back by 5 bases and J by 6 bases, with 5 bases in the junction unmatched. The rearranged segments are TRBV28 and TRBJ2-7, with TRBD1 identical over 9 junction bases. The source is a human donor in a cohort sampled during active COVID-19. Sequencing was performed on peripheral blood. At the DNA level, the sequence is TGTGCCAGCAGTAGGGACAGGGTGGGCGAGCAGTACTTC. Its translation reads: CASSRDRVGEQYF. The variable domain in full, with residues beyond the CDR3 obtained from the reference TRBV28 and TRBJ2-7 genes, is DVKVTQSSRYLVKRTGEKVFLECVQDMDHENMFWYRQDPGLGLRLIYFSYDVKMKEKGDIPEGYSVSREKKERFSLILESASTNQTSMYLCASSRDRVGEQYFGPGTRLTVT.